One and the same sample provided the 32 T cell receptor beta chains below, sequenced in a study of glioma-infiltrating T cells after dendritic cell vaccination. Libraries were prepared by immunoSEQ multiplex PCR; TCRdb keeps only in-frame clonotypes and omits some of them. Here the sample spans tens of thousands of clones, roughly 79% being singletons. The sample was blood, taken before dendritic cell vaccination. These receptors all come from a human donor with glioblastoma.

V usage is TRBV5-4 and J usage is TRBJ2-7; a weak D match, TRBD1 (6 bases). CDR3 length: 13 amino acids. The germline V gene encodes CDR1 SGHNT and CDR2 YYREEE (reference sequence). V gave up 4 bases and J gave up 5 bases, with 13 bases separating them. The CDR3 nucleotides are TGTGCCAGCAGCCCTGGGGGCCGTGACGAGCAGTACTTC. Translation gives CASSPGGRDEQYF.

The V and J genes are TRBV6-4 and TRBJ2-3, with D maybe TRBD2 (6 bases). With 3 bases removed from V and 6 bases from J, the gap between germline ends came to 16 bases. There are 15 residues in the CDR3. Germline loops: CDR1 MRHNA, CDR2 SNTAGT. CDR3 sequence (DNA): TGTGCCAGCAGTGAGGAGGGGTTTAATGGGGATACGCAGTATTTT. It specifies CASSEEGFNGDTQYF.

This clone was recorded a few times. The chain combines TRBV6-1 with TRBJ2-7; D unclear. Per germline, CDR1 MNHNS and CDR2 SASEGT. V shed 1 base and J shed 0 bases, with 10 bases lying between them. CDR3 length: 15 residues. The CDR3 here is CASSEGPHSSYEQYF. The CDR3 DNA reads as TGTGCCAGCAGTGAAGGACCTCACAGCTCCTACGAGCAGTACTTC.

The chain links TRBV11-2 to TRBJ2-3; 10 bases agree with TRBD2. The CDR3 is 17 amino acids. From germline, CDR1 is SGHAT and CDR2 FQNNGV. V was pared by 2 bases and J by 2 bases, with 7 bases of the junction left unmatched. The CDR3 here is CASSLRGLAGVTDTQYF. The CDR3 coding sequence is TGTGCCAGCAGCTTACGGGGGCTAGCGGGGGTCACAGATACGCAGTATTTT.

The J gene is TRBJ1-5, the V gene TRBV7-9; no clear D gene. This CDR3 region has 15 residues. V lost 1 base to trimming and J lost 4 bases, with 11 bases between them. The germline V gene has CDR1 SEHNR and CDR2 FQNEAQ (reference sequence). CDR3 in DNA: TGTGCCAGCAGCTTAGACGTTTCGGGAAATCAGCCCCAGCATTTT. Protein product: CASSLDVSGNQPQHF.

Note on this clone: At the DNA level, this CDR3 is encoded by other sequences in the same sample as well. The rearrangement uses TRBV4-1 and TRBJ2-1; D is perhaps TRBD2 (6 bases). The V end was cut by 0 bases, the J end by 3 bases, with 9 bases between. This CDR3 has 15 amino acids. Germline-derived CDR1 and CDR2 are MGHRA and YSYEKL. The CDR3 nucleotides are TGCGCCAGCAGCCAAGATATGCGGGGCTACAATGAGCAGTTCTTC. This codes for CASSQDMRGYNEQFF.

The rearrangement links TRBV7-2 to TRBJ1-3, with TRBD1 as a possible D gene (5 bases). Germline V gives CDR1 SGHTA, CDR2 FQGNSA. With 3 bases removed from V and 8 bases from J, the gap between germline ends came to 11 bases. The CDR3 totals 13 residues. The CDR3: CASSFGFRDTIYF. The CDR3, as DNA: TGTGCCAGCAGCTTTGGTTTCAGGGACACCATATATTTT.

The chain couples TRBV6-5 to TRBJ2-7; D is possibly TRBD1 (5 bases). The germline CDR1 and CDR2 sequences are MNHEY and SVGAGI. CDR3 length equals 15 residues. Trimming stripped 2 bases from V and 5 bases from J, with 16 bases between. The CDR3 protein is CASSYAGTGGDEQYF. The CDR3 DNA reads TGTGCCAGCAGTTACGCTGGAACAGGTGGGGACGAGCAGTACTTC.

This chain links TRBV5-1 with TRBJ2-1, with 12 bases identical to TRBD1. V gave up 5 bases and J gave up 5 bases; unmatched junction bases: 5. CDR3 length: 15 amino acids. The germline V gene has CDR1 SGHRS and CDR2 YFSETQ. CDR3: CASSQGQGAHNEQFF. In DNA form, the CDR3 reads TGCGCCAGCAGTCAGGGACAGGGGGCCCACAATGAGCAGTTCTTC.

The CDR3 loop is CASSMFREEETQYF. CDR3 coding DNA: TGTGCCAGTAGTATGTTCAGGGAGGAGGAGACCCAGTACTTC. J is TRBJ2-5 and V is TRBV19; possibly TRBD2 for D (6 bases). Trimming stripped 3 bases from V and 5 bases from J, with 13 bases between. The CDR3 has 14 residues. CDR1 LNHDA and CDR2 SQIVND come from the germline V gene (reference sequence).

The chain joins TRBV6-1 to TRBJ1-1, with 11 bases fitting TRBD1. The CDR3 has 13 residues. Germline V CDR1 and CDR2: MNHNS, SASEGT. With 2 bases clipped from V and 10 bases from J, the junction kept 3 bases outside the gene matches. The CDR3 spells CASSEPGTGGAFF. CDR3 bases: TGTGCCAGCAGTGAACCAGGGACAGGGGGAGCTTTCTTT.

The genes are TRBV5-4 and TRBJ2-1, with TRBD2 as a possible D gene (5 bases). Between the trimmed V and J ends, which lost 4 bases and 6 bases, there was a span of 17 bases. Germline V gives CDR1 SGHNT, CDR2 YYREEE (reference sequence). CDR3 length equals 15 residues. CDR3: CASSPGNPTANEQFF. CDR3 nucleotides: TGTGCCAGCAGCCCGGGGAACCCAACGGCCAATGAGCAGTTCTTC. The full variable domain, its missing parts supplied by reference TRBV5-4 and TRBJ2-1, is ETGVTQSPTHLIKTRGQQVTLRCSSQSGHNTVSWYQQALGQGPQFIFQYYREEENGRGNFPPRFSGLQFPNYSSELNVNALELDDSALYLCASSPGNPTANEQFFGPGTRLTVL.

A few counts support this clone. The V gene is TRBV5-6, the J gene TRBJ2-5; 10 nucleotides align to TRBD1. There are 16 residues in the CDR3. CDR1 is SGHDT, CDR2 YYEEEE, per germline. V trimming: 0 bases; J trimming: 5 bases; junction bases outside the gene matches: 7. CDR3 DNA: TGTGCCAGCAGCTTGGTTGTGGGACAGGGGTTGGAGACCCAGTACTTC. Its protein product is CASSLVVGQGLETQYF.

The gene calls are TRBV19 and TRBJ1-1, with D possibly TRBD1 on 6 matching bases. Germline CDR1 LNHDA, CDR2 SQIVND (reference sequence). This CDR3 region has 17 residues. Trimming shortened V by 5 bases and J by 0 bases, and 19 bases separated the two germline ends. CDR3 in DNA: TGTGCCAGTAGTGTGAGACAGGTCAACGGGATGAACACTGAAGCTTTCTTT. Translating it yields CASSVRQVNGMNTEAFF.

This clone was observed once. V and J are TRBV9 and TRBJ2-2, with D possibly TRBD1 on 5 matching bases. Trimming removed 0 bases at V and 1 base at J, with 7 bases between. This CDR3 comprises 15 residues. Germline V gives CDR1 SGDLS, CDR2 YYNGEE. This CDR3 reads CASSVGTLNTGELFF. The CDR3 nucleotides are TGTGCCAGCAGCGTAGGGACACTGAACACCGGGGAGCTGTTTTTT. The full variable domain, rest sourced from reference TRBV9 and TRBJ2-2, is DSGVTQTPKHLITATGQRVTLRCSPRSGDLSVYWYQQSLDQGLQFLIQYYNGEERAKGNILERFSAQQFPDLHSELNLSSLELGDSALYFCASSVGTLNTGELFFGEGSRLTVL.

This chain uses TRBV5-1 with TRBJ1-4; D is perhaps TRBD1 (5 bases). Per the germline V gene, CDR1 is SGHRS and CDR2 is YFSETQ. CDR3 length equals 15 residues. The V and J ends lost 0 bases and 7 bases respectively, with 13 bases between them. In nucleotides, the CDR3 is TGCGCCAGCAGCTTGGAGCGGGGGATCGGTGAAAAACTGTTTTTT. Protein: CASSLERGIGEKLFF. The full variable domain, its missing parts supplied by reference TRBV5-1 and TRBJ1-4, is KAGVTQTPRYLIKTRGQQVTLSCSPISGHRSVSWYQQTPGQGLQFLFEYFSETQRNKGNFPGRFSGRQFSNSRSEMNVSTLELGDSALYLCASSLERGIGEKLFFGSGTQLSVL.

The gene calls are TRBV5-1 and TRBJ1-2; TRBD1 matches at 7 bases. The CDR3 is 14 amino acids. CDR1 SGHRS and CDR2 YFSETQ come from the germline V gene. J gave up 6 bases and V 0 bases, and 5 bases lay outside the gene matches. The CDR3 sequence is CASSLGQGEHGYTF. CDR3 bases: TGCGCCAGCAGCTTGGGACAGGGAGAGCATGGCTACACCTTC.

The sample holds one count of this clone. This chain uses TRBV11-2 with TRBJ2-7, with TRBD2 matching over 9 bases. Germline values: CDR1 SGHAT, CDR2 FQNNGV. The CDR3 is made up of 14 amino acids. V dropped 4 bases and J dropped 4; count of bases not matched to a gene: 5. The CDR3 loop reads CASSSSSGAYEQYF. The CDR3 nucleotides read TGTGCCAGCAGCTCCTCTAGCGGGGCTTACGAGCAGTACTTC.

The genes are TRBV7-3 and TRBJ2-2; 9 bases fit TRBD1. The length of the CDR3 is 15 residues. V was pared by 4 bases and J by 4 bases, with 4 bases of the junction left unmatched. From germline, CDR1 is SGHTA and CDR2 FQGTGA. The CDR3 nucleotides read TGTGCCAGCAGCTCCGGGACAGGGACCACCGGGGAGCTGTTTTTT. Protein sequence: CASSSGTGTTGELFF.

The rearrangement uses TRBV25-1 and TRBJ1-1; D gene ambiguous. V was trimmed by 4 bases and J by 7 bases, leaving 10 bases between them. Germline CDR1 and CDR2: MGHDK and SYGVNS. The CDR3 totals 12 residues. The CDR3 DNA sequence: TGTGCCAGCAGTGTGGGAGGTTATGAAGCTTTCTTT. Protein product: CASSVGGYEAFF.

The CDR3 nucleotides read TGTGCCAGCAGTTTATATCACAGGGGTGAAATTCAGCCCCAGCATTTT. This sequence encodes CASSLYHRGEIQPQHF. The chain employs TRBV27 and TRBJ1-5; 7 nucleotides match TRBD1. The CDR3 is 16 amino acids. In germline, CDR1 is MNHEY, CDR2 SMNVEV (reference sequence). V was pared by 1 base and J by 6 bases, with 9 bases of the junction left unmatched.

The rearrangement links TRBV7-6 to TRBJ2-2; TRBD2 agrees at 8 bases. The CDR3 length is 15 residues. In germline, CDR1 is SGHVS, CDR2 FNYEAQ. J was trimmed by 3 bases and V by 5 bases; bases with no gene match: 5. DNA for the CDR3: TGTGCCAGCAGCGTAAGCGGGGGCGACACCGGGGAGCTGTTTTTT. Translation: CASSVSGGDTGELFF.

In this sample, this clone turned up a few times. The chain joins TRBV6-1 to TRBJ1-2, with D possibly TRBD1 on 5 matching bases. CDR1 and CDR2 (germline): MNHNS, SASEGT. This CDR3 is built from 13 residues. V shed 5 bases and J shed 8 bases, with 15 bases lying between them. This CDR3 is CASSPEQGWGYTF. The CDR3 bases are TGTGCCAGCAGTCCGGAGCAGGGATGGGGCTACACCTTC.

The sample holds one count of this clone. This chain uses TRBV19 with TRBJ1-4; D possibly corresponds to TRBD1 (5 bases). This CDR3 is 14 amino acids long. Germline loops: CDR1 LNHDA, CDR2 SQIVND (reference sequence). V was trimmed by 7 bases and J by 7 bases, leaving 16 bases between them. The CDR3 reads CASTRSLGAEKLFF. The CDR3 coding sequence is TGTGCCAGTACCCGGTCCCTAGGGGCTGAAAAACTGTTTTTT.

V is TRBV9 and J is TRBJ2-2; 7 bases map to TRBD1. V was pared by 6 bases and J by 8 bases, with 13 bases of the junction left unmatched. Germline loops: CDR1 SGDLS, CDR2 YYNGEE. This CDR3 contains 15 residues. The chain's CDR3 is CASTFTPQGLGELFF. CDR3 in DNA: TGTGCCAGCACCTTCACCCCACAGGGGTTAGGGGAGCTGTTTTTT.

The rearrangement uses TRBV7-9 and TRBJ1-3; 10 bases match TRBD1. With 4 bases clipped from V and 3 bases from J, the junction kept 3 bases outside the gene matches. Per germline, CDR1 SEHNR and CDR2 FQNEAQ (reference sequence). The CDR3 totals 15 residues. CDR3 DNA: TGTGCCAGCAGCTCGGGGACAGGGGTTGGAAACACCATATATTTT. Translating it yields CASSSGTGVGNTIYF.

The chain has TRBV5-6 and TRBJ2-7; 7 positions match TRBD1. V gave up 4 bases and J gave up 3 bases; unmatched junction bases: 4. Germline V gene lookup returns CDR1 SGHDT and CDR2 YYEEEE. The CDR3 has 13 residues. CDR3 bases: TGTGCCAGCAGCCCGACAGGGTACTACGAGCAGTACTTC. Encoded protein: CASSPTGYYEQYF.

The gene calls are TRBV4-3 and TRBJ2-1; no firm D call. Germline V gives CDR1 LGHNA, CDR2 YSLEER. This CDR3 has 15 residues. V lost 1 base, J lost 7 bases, and 14 bases lay in between. The DNA of the CDR3 is TGCGCCAGCAGCCAAGGTGAGGATTTGTGGAATGAGCAGTTCTTC. Translating it yields CASSQGEDLWNEQFF.

In its sample, this clone was seen once. The gene calls are TRBV7-3 and TRBJ2-1; TRBD2 matches at 8 bases. The V gene end was trimmed by 5 bases and the J gene end by 9 bases; junction bases not matched to a gene: 9. The CDR3 is 14 residues long. Germline values: CDR1 SGHTA, CDR2 FQGTGA. The CDR3 here is CASSLSGEFSEQFF. The CDR3 region has the DNA TGTGCCAGCAGCCTTAGCGGGGAATTCAGTGAGCAGTTCTTC.

The chain is built from TRBV2 and TRBJ2-5; possible D gene TRBD2, 6 bases. Deletions cut 7 bases from V and 2 bases from J, with 11 bases between. Germline values: CDR1 SNHLY, CDR2 FYNNEI. The CDR3 has 13 amino acids. The CDR3 loop reads CASNGGRQETQYF. CDR3 nucleotide sequence: TGTGCCAGCAATGGGGGGAGGCAAGAGACCCAGTACTTC. Full variable domain (remainder filled in from reference TRBV2 and TRBJ2-5): EPEVTQTPSHQVTQMGQEVILRCVPISNHLYFYWYRQILGQKVEFLVSFYNNEISEKSEIFDDQFSVERPDGSNFTLKIRSTKLEDSAMYFCASNGGRQETQYFGPGTRLLVL.

This rearrangement joins TRBV19 to TRBJ1-5; D may be TRBD1 (5 bases). V gave up 0 bases and J gave up 0 bases, with 12 bases separating them. The germline V gene encodes CDR1 LNHDA and CDR2 SQIVND (reference sequence). The length of the CDR3 is 17 residues. CDR3: CASSIDRGTDSNQPQHF. The CDR3 bases are TGTGCCAGTAGTATAGATCGGGGGACGGATAGCAATCAGCCCCAGCATTTT.

The chain recombines TRBV7-2 with TRBJ1-1, with 7 bases matching TRBD1. In germline, CDR1 is SGHTA, CDR2 FQGNSA. CDR3 size: 12 residues. V lost 2 bases to trimming and J lost 10 bases; unmatched junction nucleotides: 4. CDR3: CASSLFRGRAFF. CDR3 nucleotides: TGTGCCAGCAGCTTATTTAGGGGGCGAGCTTTCTTT.